Listed here are 2 T cell receptor beta chains from one sample, sequenced in a study of beta chain features in type 1 diabetes. Sequenced material consisted of expressed TCRB transcripts (all of the isolated RNA was reverse transcribed). The method was immunoSEQ multiplex PCR; TCRdb's version includes in-frame clones alone and lacks a portion of them. The sample holds hundreds of thousands of clones; about 12% are singletons and the top ten take about 0.018%. Sequences were obtained from naive CD4+ T cells from blood. The receptors here all came from a man between 18 and 29 years old in good health.

This chain connects TRBV14 to TRBJ2-5, with 7 nucleotides matching TRBD1. CDR1 SGHDN and CDR2 FVKESK come from the germline V gene. V lost 2 bases to trimming and J lost 1 base; unmatched junction nucleotides: 4. The CDR3 has 15 amino acids. CDR3 loop: CASSQRTGLQETQYF. For the CDR3, the DNA is TGTGCCAGCAGCCAAAGGACAGGCCTCCAAGAGACCCAGTACTTC.

V is TRBV30 and J is TRBJ1-2; 11 positions match TRBD1. The CDR3 extends over 14 amino acids. Per the germline V gene, CDR1 is GTSNPN and CDR2 is SVGIG (reference sequence). V shed 2 bases, J shed 2 bases, and the junction held 1 base outside the gene matches. The chain's CDR3 is CAWSWTGGNYGYTF. In nucleotides, the CDR3 is TGTGCCTGGAGTTGGACAGGGGGCAACTATGGCTACACCTTC.